These T cell receptor beta chains were read from a single sample in a study of shared clonotypes between healthy human individuals. Libraries were prepared by immunoSEQ multiplex PCR; TCRdb keeps only in-frame clonotypes and omits some of them. The data hold about 2,500,000 clones, with roughly nine tenths observed a single time. Sequenced input: naive CD4+ T cells sorted from blood. Receptors were obtained from a man aged 18 to 30 in good health. The CDR3 runs from the conserved cysteine through the conserved F or W. The order of the fields is clone size, CDR3 length, V gene, J gene, D gene, CDR3 protein, CDR3 DNA. D genes are given only for firm matches. Only part of the rows carry a size: once, few, many, or a class if the clone is expanded.

-	14	TRBV6-6	TRBJ1-2	-	CASSYQTANYGYTF	TGTGCCAGCAGTTACCAGACAGCTAACTATGGCTACACCTTC
once	18	TRBV18	TRBJ2-6	-	CASSPQRGRNSGANVLTF	TGTGCCAGCTCACCACAACGGGGAAGAAACTCTGGGGCCAACGTCCTGACTTTC
once	15	TRBV10-1	TRBJ1-2	-	CASSGPIGTRDGYTF	TGCGCCAGCAGTGGTCCTATCGGGACACGGGACGGCTACACCTTC
-	15	TRBV27	TRBJ2-2	TRBD1	CASRRDRLNTGELFF	TGTGCCAGCAGGCGGGACAGGCTGAACACCGGGGAGCTGTTTTTT
-	13	TRBV29-1	TRBJ1-2	-	CSVPREPFYGYTF	TGCAGCGTTCCGCGGGAACCCTTCTATGGCTACACCTTC
once	15	TRBV7-7	TRBJ2-2	-	CASSPRLVSTGELFF	TGTGCTAGCAGCCCGCGACTAGTGAGCACCGGGGAGCTGTTTTTT
-	12	TRBV18	TRBJ2-2	-	CASSRETGELFF	TGTGCCAGCTCACGGGAGACAGGGGAGCTGTTTTTT
once	14	TRBV5-4	TRBJ1-2	-	CASSLNPVFYGYTF	TGTGCCAGCAGCTTGAATCCGGTCTTTTATGGCTACACCTTC
-	14	TRBV10-3	TRBJ2-3	-	CAISESSLTDTQYF	TGTGCCATCAGTGAGTCCAGTCTAACAGATACGCAGTATTTT
-	12	TRBV2	TRBJ2-7	-	CASTGGSYEQYF	TGTGCCAGCACTGGGGGCTCCTACGAGCAGTACTTC
-	14	TRBV29-1	TRBJ1-2	-	CSVEDGRRNYGYTF	TGCAGCGTTGAAGATGGCAGGAGGAACTATGGCTACACCTTC
-	16	TRBV7-9	TRBJ2-2	-	CASSAHRGSHTGELFF	TGTGCCAGCAGCGCCCACCGAGGGTCTCACACCGGGGAGCTGTTTTTT
-	14	TRBV6-6	TRBJ1-2	TRBD1	CASSYDRGMDGYTF	TGTGCCAGCAGTTACGACAGGGGAATGGATGGCTACACCTTC
-	14	TRBV25-1	TRBJ1-6	-	CASSESARYSPLHF	TGTGCCAGCAGTGAATCCGCCAGGTATTCACCCCTCCACTTT
few	16	TRBV5-1	TRBJ2-7	-	CASSLVPTGVSYEQYF	TGCGCCAGCAGCTTGGTACCGACAGGAGTCTCCTACGAGCAGTACTTC
-	14	TRBV5-4	TRBJ2-2	-	CASSLELRSGELFF	TGTGCCAGCAGCTTGGAACTAAGGTCCGGGGAGCTGTTTTTT
-	15	TRBV5-1	TRBJ1-1	-	CASSEFAGMNTEAFF	TGCGCCAGCAGCGAGTTTGCAGGGATGAACACTGAAGCTTTCTTT
-	15	TRBV4-3	TRBJ2-7	TRBD2	CASSQELAGSYEQYF	TGCGCCAGCAGCCAAGAACTAGCGGGTTCCTACGAGCAGTACTTC
-	13	TRBV7-3	TRBJ1-1	-	CASRYDSGSEAFF	TGTGCCAGCAGGTACGACAGTGGGTCGGAAGCTTTCTTT
-	16	TRBV28	TRBJ1-1	TRBD1	CASSSIGTGVNTEAFF	TGTGCCAGCAGTTCTATAGGGACAGGAGTGAACACTGAAGCTTTCTTT
once	14	TRBV18	TRBJ2-7	-	CASSPRGAPYEQYF	TGTGCCAGCTCACCACGGGGTGCTCCCTACGAGCAGTACTTC
-	15	TRBV7-9	TRBJ2-7	TRBD1	CASSLLQGSFYEQYF	TGTGCCAGCAGCTTATTACAGGGGTCCTTCTACGAGCAGTACTTC
-	13	TRBV7-2	TRBJ1-1	-	CASSLDRNTEAFF	TGTGCCAGCAGCTTGGACAGGAACACTGAAGCTTTCTTT
-	15	TRBV27	TRBJ2-2	TRBD2	CASKGAGTNTGELFF	TGTGCCAGCAAAGGAGCGGGGACGAACACCGGGGAGCTGTTTTTT
-	16	TRBV11-2	TRBJ2-1	TRBD2	CASQLRGGFYLDEQFF	TGTGCCAGCCAACTACGGGGGGGCTTTTATCTGGATGAGCAGTTCTTC
once	16	TRBV7-9	TRBJ2-1	TRBD2	CASSFPGLAGVNEQFF	TGTGCCAGCAGCTTCCCGGGACTAGCGGGAGTAAATGAGCAGTTCTTC
-	15	TRBV5-1	TRBJ2-1	TRBD1	CASSPPGQVGNEQFF	TGCGCCAGCAGCCCACCGGGACAGGTGGGAAATGAGCAGTTCTTC
-	14	TRBV7-2	TRBJ2-7	-	CASSFPGHSYEQYF	TGTGCCAGCAGCTTCCCGGGACACTCCTACGAGCAGTACTTC
-	15	TRBV27	TRBJ1-4	-	CASSARRGSNEKLFF	TGTGCCAGCAGTGCCCGTCGAGGCTCTAATGAAAAACTGTTTTTT
-	14	TRBV5-6	TRBJ2-7	-	CASSLVGSSYEQYF	TGTGCCAGCAGCTTGGTCGGGAGCTCCTACGAGCAGTACTTC
-	14	TRBV11-2	TRBJ1-1	-	CASVRNPADTEAFF	TGTGCCAGCGTCCGTAACCCCGCGGACACTGAAGCTTTCTTT
-	13	TRBV27	TRBJ2-7	-	CASSRGGTYEQYF	TGTGCCAGCTCACGGGGAGGTACCTACGAGCAGTACTTC
-	17	TRBV7-9	TRBJ2-2	TRBD2	CASPGAGGPPNTGELFF	TGTGCCAGTCCCGGAGCGGGGGGGCCCCCGAACACCGGGGAGCTGTTTTTT
-	15	TRBV19	TRBJ1-5	-	CASSIVRDSNQPQHF	TGTGCCAGTAGTATCGTGAGGGATAGCAATCAGCCCCAGCATTTT
-	15	TRBV28	TRBJ2-3	-	CASSLGEFNTDTQYF	TGTGCCAGCAGTTTGGGTGAATTTAACACAGATACGCAGTATTTT
-	14	TRBV11-2	TRBJ1-1	-	CASSLEWTGTEAFF	TGTGCCAGCAGCTTAGAATGGACGGGCACTGAAGCTTTCTTT
-	14	TRBV19	TRBJ1-2	-	CASSPQGVIYGYTF	TGTGCCAGTAGTCCCCAGGGTGTAATCTATGGCTACACCTTC
-	14	TRBV2	TRBJ2-3	TRBD1	CAINRDRVADTQYF	TGTGCCATCAACCGGGACAGGGTTGCAGATACGCAGTATTTT
-	16	TRBV4-1	TRBJ2-7	-	CASSQVQAGPLYEQYF	TGCGCCAGCAGCCAGGTACAGGCAGGTCCCCTCTACGAGCAGTACTTC
-	14	TRBV7-9	TRBJ2-5	-	CASSLDRAAETQYF	TGTGCCAGCAGCTTAGACAGGGCAGCCGAGACCCAGTACTTC
-	14	TRBV18	TRBJ2-5	-	CASSPRATQETQYF	TGTGCCAGCTCACCACGTGCAACTCAAGAGACCCAGTACTTC
once	15	TRBV28	TRBJ1-1	-	CASSDFAGAAAEAFF	TGTGCCAGCAGTGACTTCGCCGGGGCGGCGGCTGAAGCTTTCTTT
-	17	TRBV4-1	TRBJ2-5	TRBD2	CASSHGLAGILQETQYF	TGCGCCAGCAGCCACGGACTAGCGGGTATACTTCAAGAGACCCAGTACTTC
-	15	TRBV9	TRBJ2-3	-	CASSGGTASTDTQYF	TGTGCCAGCAGCGGAGGGACGGCTAGCACAGATACGCAGTATTTT
few	13	TRBV6-4	TRBJ1-4	-	CASSSVIGEKLFF	TGTGCCAGCAGTTCGGTAATTGGTGAAAAACTGTTTTTT
-	17	TRBV18	TRBJ2-2	TRBD1	CASSKGRTGKNTGELFF	TGTGCCAGCTCAAAGGGGAGGACAGGGAAGAACACCGGGGAGCTGTTTTTT
-	16	TRBV7-8	TRBJ2-2	-	CASSLAGRVGTGELFF	TGTGCCAGCAGCTTAGCGGGTAGGGTAGGCACCGGGGAGCTGTTTTTT
-	13	TRBV19	TRBJ2-5	-	CASSGSVQETQYF	TGTGCCAGTAGCGGCAGCGTCCAAGAGACCCAGTACTTC
-	15	TRBV28	TRBJ1-1	-	CASTIPGSRPAEAFF	TGTGCCAGCACAATACCGGGGTCGAGGCCCGCTGAAGCTTTCTTT
-	17	TRBV25-1	TRBJ1-2	TRBD1	CASSGRDRREPNYGYTF	TGTGCCAGCAGTGGAAGGGACAGGAGAGAACCTAACTATGGCTACACCTTC
-	15	TRBV28	TRBJ2-7	-	CASSLSGIGSYEQYF	TGTGCCAGCAGTTTATCAGGGATTGGGTCCTACGAGCAGTACTTC
-	15	TRBV11-1	TRBJ2-3	-	CASSLARGLTDTQYF	TGTGCCAGCAGCTTAGCTCGGGGCCTCACAGATACGCAGTATTTT
-	10	TRBV30	TRBJ2-5	-	CAFRQETQYF	TGTGCCTTTAGACAAGAGACCCAGTACTTC
-	14	TRBV10-3	TRBJ2-2	-	CAINPGANTGELFF	TGTGCCATCAACCCGGGTGCGAACACCGGGGAGCTGTTTTTT